Included here is one TCR beta chain sequence, with context. Some clones are missing from TCRdb's copy, which holds only in-frame ones; the method was immunoSEQ multiplex PCR. The sample includes approximately 300,000 clones, 90% of them seen just once. This specimen belongs to a study of blood T cell repertoires in COVID-19. Study context: T cells, B-cell-depleted T cells, or PBMCs supplied cDNA or gDNA.

V dropped 3 bases and J dropped 6 bases, with 14 bases sitting between them. CDR3 length: 14 amino acids. The germline gives CDR1 SGHNT, CDR2 YENEEA. The genes are TRBV11-3 and TRBJ1-2, with TRBD1 as a possible D gene (5 bases). Sequencing was done on a sample of PBMCs or T cells enriched from blood (not recorded which). The sequence was obtained from a woman younger than 35 with acute COVID-19. CDR3 nucleotides: TGTGCCAGCAGCTTGGGCAGGGATTTTGATGGCTACACCTTC. This translates into CASSLGRDFDGYTF.